This TCR beta chain was observed in a study of sequential checkpoint blockade in melanoma. The data were produced by immunoSEQ multiplex PCR, yet TCRdb's version contains in-frame clones alone and is incomplete. The sample lists some 40,000 clones, over 75% seen once, with over 10% in the top ten. This CDR3 contains 14 residues. Germline V gene data show CDR1 as SEHNR and CDR2 as FQNEAQ (reference sequence). The V end was cut by 1 base, the J end by 2 bases, with 9 bases between. Treatment in this sample: randomized to nivolumab then ipilimumab (arm A) or the reverse (arm B). No patient had prior DNA-damaging chemotherapy. PBMC sorting kept live CD3+CD8+ cells without CD19 or CD56.

The chain recombines TRBV7-9 with TRBJ2-7; D perhaps matches TRBD1 (5 bases). The specimen comprised CD8+ T cells sorted from blood (inferred from file names), sampled from a patient given nivolumab and ipilimumab in sequence. The receptor's source is a human donor with melanoma. CDR3: CASSLVDSAYEQYF. DNA for the CDR3: TGTGCCAGCAGCTTAGTCGACAGTGCCTACGAGCAGTACTTC.